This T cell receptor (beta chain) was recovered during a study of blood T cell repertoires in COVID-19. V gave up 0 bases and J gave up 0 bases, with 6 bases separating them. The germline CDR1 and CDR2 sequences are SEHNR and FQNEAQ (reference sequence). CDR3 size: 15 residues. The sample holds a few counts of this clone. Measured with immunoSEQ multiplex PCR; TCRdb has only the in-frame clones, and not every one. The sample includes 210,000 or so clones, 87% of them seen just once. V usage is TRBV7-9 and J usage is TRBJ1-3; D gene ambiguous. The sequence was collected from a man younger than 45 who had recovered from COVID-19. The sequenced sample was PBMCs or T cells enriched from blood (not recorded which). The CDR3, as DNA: TGTGCCAGCAGCTTAGCAGAGAGCTCTGGAAACACCATATATTTT. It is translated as CASSLAESSGNTIYF.